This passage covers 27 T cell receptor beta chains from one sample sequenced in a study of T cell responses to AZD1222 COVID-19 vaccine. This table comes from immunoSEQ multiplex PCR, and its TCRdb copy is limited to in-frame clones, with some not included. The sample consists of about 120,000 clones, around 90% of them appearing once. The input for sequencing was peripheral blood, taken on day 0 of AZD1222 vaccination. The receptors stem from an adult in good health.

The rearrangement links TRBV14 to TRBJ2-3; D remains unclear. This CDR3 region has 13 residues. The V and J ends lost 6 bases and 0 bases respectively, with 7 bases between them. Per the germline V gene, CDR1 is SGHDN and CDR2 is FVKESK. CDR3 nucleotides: TGTGCCAGCAGTCTACTAAGCACAGATACGCAGTATTTT. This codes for CASSLLSTDTQYF.

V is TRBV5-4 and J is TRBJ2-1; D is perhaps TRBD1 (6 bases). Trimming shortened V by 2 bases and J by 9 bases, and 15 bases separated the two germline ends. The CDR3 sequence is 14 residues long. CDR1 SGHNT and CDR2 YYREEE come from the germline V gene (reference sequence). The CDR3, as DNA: TGTGCCAGCAGCTTAAGAGGGGGAGTAGGTGAGCAGTTCTTC. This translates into CASSLRGGVGEQFF.

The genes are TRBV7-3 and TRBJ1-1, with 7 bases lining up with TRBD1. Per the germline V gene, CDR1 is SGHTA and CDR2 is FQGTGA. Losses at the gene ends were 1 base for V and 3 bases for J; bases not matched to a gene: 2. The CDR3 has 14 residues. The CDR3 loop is CASSLNQGDTEAFF. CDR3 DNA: TGTGCCAGCAGCTTAAACCAGGGGGACACTGAAGCTTTCTTT.

CDR3 loop: CASSGRAGAGVNTEAFF. CDR3 in DNA: TGTGCCAGCAGCGGGCGAGCGGGGGCAGGAGTGAACACTGAAGCTTTCTTT. J is TRBJ1-1 and V is TRBV9; a possible D gene is TRBD1 (6 bases). This CDR3 spans 17 amino acids. V gave up 3 bases and J gave up 0 bases, with 18 bases separating them. Germline-derived CDR1 and CDR2 are SGDLS and YYNGEE.

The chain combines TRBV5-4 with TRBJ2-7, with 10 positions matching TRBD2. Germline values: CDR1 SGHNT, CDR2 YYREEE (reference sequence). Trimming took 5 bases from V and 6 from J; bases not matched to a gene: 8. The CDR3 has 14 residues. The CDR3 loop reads CASRSAGGSIEQYF. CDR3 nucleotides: TGTGCCAGCAGGTCAGCGGGAGGGTCCATCGAGCAGTACTTC. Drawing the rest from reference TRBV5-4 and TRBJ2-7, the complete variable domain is ETGVTQSPTHLIKTRGQQVTLRCSSQSGHNTVSWYQQALGQGPQFIFQYYREEENGRGNFPPRFSGLQFPNYSSELNVNALELDDSALYLCASRSAGGSIEQYFGPGTRLTVT.

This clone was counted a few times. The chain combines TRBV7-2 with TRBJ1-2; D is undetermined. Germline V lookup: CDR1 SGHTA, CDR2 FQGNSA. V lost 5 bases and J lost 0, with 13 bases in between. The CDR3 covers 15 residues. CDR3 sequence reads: CASSPPGATNYGYTF. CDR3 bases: TGTGCCAGCAGCCCACCGGGAGCCACTAACTATGGCTACACCTTC.

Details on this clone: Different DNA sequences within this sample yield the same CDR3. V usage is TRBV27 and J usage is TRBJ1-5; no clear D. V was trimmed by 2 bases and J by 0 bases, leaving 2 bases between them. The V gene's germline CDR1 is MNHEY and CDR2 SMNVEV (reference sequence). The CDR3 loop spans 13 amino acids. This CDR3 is CASSLSSNQPQHF. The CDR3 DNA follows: TGTGCCAGCAGTTTAAGTAGCAATCAGCCCCAGCATTTT.

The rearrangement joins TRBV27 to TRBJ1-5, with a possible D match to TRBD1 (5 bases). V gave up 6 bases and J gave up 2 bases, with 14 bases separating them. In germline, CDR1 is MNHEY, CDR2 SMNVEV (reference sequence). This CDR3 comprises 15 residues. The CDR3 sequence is CASSSGASGNQPQHF. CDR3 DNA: TGTGCCAGCAGCTCTGGGGCATCGGGCAATCAGCCCCAGCATTTT.

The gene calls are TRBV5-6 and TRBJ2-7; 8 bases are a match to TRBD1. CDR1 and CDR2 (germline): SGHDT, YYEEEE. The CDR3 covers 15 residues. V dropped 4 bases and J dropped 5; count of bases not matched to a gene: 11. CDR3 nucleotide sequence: TGTGCCAGCAGCCGCCTCGACAGGGGTAAACACGAGCAGTACTTC. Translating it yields CASSRLDRGKHEQYF.

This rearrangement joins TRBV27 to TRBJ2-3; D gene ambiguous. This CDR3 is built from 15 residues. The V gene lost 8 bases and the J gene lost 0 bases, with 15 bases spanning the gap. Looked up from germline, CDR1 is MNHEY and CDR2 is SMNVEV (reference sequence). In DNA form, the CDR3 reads TGTGCCAGCGGTAAACAGTGGCTGAGCACAGATACGCAGTATTTT. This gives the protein CASGKQWLSTDTQYF.

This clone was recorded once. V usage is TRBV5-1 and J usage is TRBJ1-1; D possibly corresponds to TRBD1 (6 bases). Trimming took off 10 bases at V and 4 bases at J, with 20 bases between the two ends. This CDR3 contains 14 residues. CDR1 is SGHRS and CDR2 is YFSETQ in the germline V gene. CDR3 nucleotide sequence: TGCGCCCGCGCGGACGGGGGGGGCGGCACTGAAGCTTTCTTT. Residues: CARADGGGGTEAFF.

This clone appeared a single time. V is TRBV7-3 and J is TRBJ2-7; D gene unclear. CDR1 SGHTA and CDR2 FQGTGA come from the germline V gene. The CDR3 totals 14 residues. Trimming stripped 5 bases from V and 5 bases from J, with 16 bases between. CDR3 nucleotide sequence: TGTGCCAGCAGCCCCCCCGGCCTTCCCAACGAGCAGTACTTC. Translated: CASSPPGLPNEQYF.

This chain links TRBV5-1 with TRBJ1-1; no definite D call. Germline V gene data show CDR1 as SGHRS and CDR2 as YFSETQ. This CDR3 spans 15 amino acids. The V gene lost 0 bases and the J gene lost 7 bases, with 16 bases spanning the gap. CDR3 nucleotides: TGCGCCAGCAGCTTGGACGGCACATCCCTAATTGAAGCTTTCTTT. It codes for CASSLDGTSLIEAFF. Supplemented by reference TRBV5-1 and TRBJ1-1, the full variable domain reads KAGVTQTPRYLIKTRGQQVTLSCSPISGHRSVSWYQQTPGQGLQFLFEYFSETQRNKGNFPGRFSGRQFSNSRSEMNVSTLELGDSALYLCASSLDGTSLIEAFFGQGTRLTVV.

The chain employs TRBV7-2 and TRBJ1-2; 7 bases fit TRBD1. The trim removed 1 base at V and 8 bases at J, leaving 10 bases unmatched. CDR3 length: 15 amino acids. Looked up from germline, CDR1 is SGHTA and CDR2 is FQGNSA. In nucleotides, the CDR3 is TGTGCCAGCAGCTTAGAAGACAGGGCCGTGAGGGGCTACACCTTC. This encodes CASSLEDRAVRGYTF.

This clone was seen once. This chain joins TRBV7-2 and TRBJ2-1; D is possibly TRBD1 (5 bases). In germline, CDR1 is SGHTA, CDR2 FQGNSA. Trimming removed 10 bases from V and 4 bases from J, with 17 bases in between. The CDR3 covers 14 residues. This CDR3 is CATKPRTLYNEQFF. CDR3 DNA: TGTGCCACCAAACCCCGGACACTTTACAATGAGCAGTTCTTC.

This chain's CDR3 is CASSNQGARETQYF. CDR3 DNA: TGTGCCAGCTCTAATCAGGGGGCTCGGGAGACCCAGTACTTC. The V call is TRBV18, the J call TRBJ2-5, with 8 bases aligning to TRBD1. Germline CDR1 and CDR2: KGHSH and LQKENI. The CDR3 is made up of 14 amino acids. With V trimmed by 6 bases and J by 5 bases, 8 bases remained unmatched.

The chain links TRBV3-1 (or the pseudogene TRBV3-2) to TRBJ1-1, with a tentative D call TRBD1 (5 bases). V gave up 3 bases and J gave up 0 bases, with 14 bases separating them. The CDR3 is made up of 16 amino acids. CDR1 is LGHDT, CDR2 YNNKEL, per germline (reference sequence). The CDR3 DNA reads TGTGCCAGCAGCCAGGACATTGGGACGGTGAACACTGAAGCTTTCTTT. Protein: CASSQDIGTVNTEAFF.

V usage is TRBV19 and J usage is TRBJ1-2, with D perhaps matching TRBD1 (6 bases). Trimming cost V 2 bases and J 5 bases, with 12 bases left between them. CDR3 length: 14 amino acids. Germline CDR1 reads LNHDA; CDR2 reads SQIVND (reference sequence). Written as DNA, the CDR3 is TGTGCCAGTAGTATAATGGGAACAGGGTATGGCTACACCTTC. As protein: CASSIMGTGYGYTF. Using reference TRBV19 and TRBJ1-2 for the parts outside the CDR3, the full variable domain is DGGITQSPKYLFRKEGQNVTLSCEQNLNHDAMYWYRQDPGQGLRLIYYSQIVNDFQKGDIAEGYSVSREKKESFPLTVTSAQKNPTAFYLCASSIMGTGYGYTFGSGTRLTVV.

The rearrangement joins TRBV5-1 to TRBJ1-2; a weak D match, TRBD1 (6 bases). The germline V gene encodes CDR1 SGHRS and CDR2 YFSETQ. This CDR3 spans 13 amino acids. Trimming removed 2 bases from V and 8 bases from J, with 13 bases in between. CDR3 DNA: TGCGCCAGCAGCTTATCGGGGGGGCGAGGCTACACCTTC. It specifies CASSLSGGRGYTF.

The CDR3 sequence: CASSQGTGWNTEAFF. CDR3 in DNA: TGTGCCAGCAGCCAAGGGACAGGGTGGAACACTGAAGCTTTCTTT. V is TRBV3-1 (or the pseudogene TRBV3-2) and J is TRBJ1-1; TRBD1 aligns across 8 bases. CDR3 length: 15 amino acids. The V and J ends lost 1 base and 1 base, in that order; junction bases with no gene match: 2. Germline loops: CDR1 LGHDT, CDR2 YNNKEL (reference sequence).

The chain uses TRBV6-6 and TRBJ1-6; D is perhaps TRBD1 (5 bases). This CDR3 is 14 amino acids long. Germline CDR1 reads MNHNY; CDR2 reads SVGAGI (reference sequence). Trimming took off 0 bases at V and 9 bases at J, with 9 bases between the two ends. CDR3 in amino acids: CASSYSGLSSPLHF. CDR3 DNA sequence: TGTGCCAGCAGTTACTCGGGACTTAGTTCACCCCTCCACTTT.

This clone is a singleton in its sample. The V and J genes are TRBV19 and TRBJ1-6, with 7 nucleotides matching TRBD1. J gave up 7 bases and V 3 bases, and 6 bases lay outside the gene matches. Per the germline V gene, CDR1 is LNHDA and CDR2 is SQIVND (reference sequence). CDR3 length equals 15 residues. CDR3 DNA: TGTGCCAGTAGTATCCCAGGGGGTCCAAATTCACCCCTCCACTTT. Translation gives CASSIPGGPNSPLHF.

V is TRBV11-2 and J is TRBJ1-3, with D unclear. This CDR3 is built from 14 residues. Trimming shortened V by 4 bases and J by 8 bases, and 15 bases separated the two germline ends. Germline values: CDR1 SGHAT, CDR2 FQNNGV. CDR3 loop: CASSWRAASDTIYF. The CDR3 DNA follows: TGTGCCAGCAGCTGGAGGGCAGCCTCGGACACCATATATTTT.

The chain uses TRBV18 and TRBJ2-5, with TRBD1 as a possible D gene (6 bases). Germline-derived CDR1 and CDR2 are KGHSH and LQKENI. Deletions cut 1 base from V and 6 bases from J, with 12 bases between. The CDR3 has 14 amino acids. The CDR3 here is CASSPRYRAQTQYF. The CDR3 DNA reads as TGTGCCAGCTCACCACGTTACAGGGCCCAGACCCAGTACTTC.

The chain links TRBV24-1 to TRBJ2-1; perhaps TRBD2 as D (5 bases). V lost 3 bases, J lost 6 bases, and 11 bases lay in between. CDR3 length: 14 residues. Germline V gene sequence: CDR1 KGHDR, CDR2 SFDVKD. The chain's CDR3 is CATSDPDLANEQFF. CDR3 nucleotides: TGTGCCACCAGTGATCCGGACCTAGCCAATGAGCAGTTCTTC.

The CDR3 loop is CASSLGGIGSYEQYF. CDR3 sequence (DNA): TGTGCCAGCAGCTTGGGGGGTATCGGCTCCTACGAGCAGTACTTC. The chain links TRBV5-5 to TRBJ2-7; D is ambiguous. The CDR3 contains 15 residues. The germline V gene encodes CDR1 SGHKS and CDR2 YYEKEE (reference sequence). Trimming removed 0 bases at V and 0 bases at J, with 10 bases between.

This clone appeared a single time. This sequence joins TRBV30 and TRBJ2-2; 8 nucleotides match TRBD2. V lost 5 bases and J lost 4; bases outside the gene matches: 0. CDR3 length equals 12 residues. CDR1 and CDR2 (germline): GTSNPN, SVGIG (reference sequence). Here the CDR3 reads CAWREGTGELFF. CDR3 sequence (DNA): TGTGCCTGGCGGGAGGGCACCGGGGAGCTGTTTTTT. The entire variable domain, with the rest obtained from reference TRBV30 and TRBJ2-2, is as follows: SQTIHQWPATLVQPVGSPLSLECTVEGTSNPNLYWYRQAAGRGLQLLFYSVGIGQISSEVPQNLSASRPQDRQFILSSKKLLLSDSGFYLCAWREGTGELFFGEGSRLTVL.